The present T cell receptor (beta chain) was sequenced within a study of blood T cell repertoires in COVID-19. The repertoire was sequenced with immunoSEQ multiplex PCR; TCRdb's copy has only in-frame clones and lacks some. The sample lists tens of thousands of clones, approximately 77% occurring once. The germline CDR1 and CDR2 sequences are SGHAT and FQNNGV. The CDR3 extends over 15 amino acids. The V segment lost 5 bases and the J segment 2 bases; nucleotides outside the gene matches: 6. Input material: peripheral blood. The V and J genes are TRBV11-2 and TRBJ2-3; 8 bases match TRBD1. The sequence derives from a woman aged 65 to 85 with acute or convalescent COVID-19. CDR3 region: CASSPNRGTTDTQYF. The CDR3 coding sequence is TGTGCCAGCAGCCCGAACAGGGGGACCACAGATACGCAGTATTTT.